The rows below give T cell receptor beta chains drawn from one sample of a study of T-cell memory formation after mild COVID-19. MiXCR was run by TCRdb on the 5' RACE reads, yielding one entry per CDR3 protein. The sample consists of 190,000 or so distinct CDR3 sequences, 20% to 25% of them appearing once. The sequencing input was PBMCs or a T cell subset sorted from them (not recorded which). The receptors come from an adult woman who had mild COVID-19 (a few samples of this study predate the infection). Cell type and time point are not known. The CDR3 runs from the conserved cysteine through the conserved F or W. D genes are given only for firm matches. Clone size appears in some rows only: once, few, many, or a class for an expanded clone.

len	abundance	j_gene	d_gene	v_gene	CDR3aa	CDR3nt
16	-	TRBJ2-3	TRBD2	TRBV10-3	CAISEMREWGTDTQYF	TGTGCCATCAGTGAGATGCGGGAGTGGGGCACAGATACGCAGTATTTT
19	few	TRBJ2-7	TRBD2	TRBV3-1	CASSLSGTSGIASSYEQYF	TGTGCCAGCAGCCTCTCCGGGACTAGCGGGATTGCGAGCTCCTACGAGCAGTACTTC
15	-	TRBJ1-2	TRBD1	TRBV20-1	CSASPGTALGYGYTF	TGCAGTGCTAGTCCCGGGACAGCCCTGGGCTATGGCTACACCTTC
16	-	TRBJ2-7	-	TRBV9	CASSVEGASGVYEQYF	TGTGCCAGCAGCGTAGAGGGGGCTAGCGGAGTGTACGAGCAGTACTTC
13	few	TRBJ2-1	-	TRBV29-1	CSVDWEVYNEQFF	TGCAGCGTTGATTGGGAAGTATACAATGAGCAGTTCTTC
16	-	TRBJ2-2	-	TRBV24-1	CATSDSQGDIFGELFF	TGTGCCACCAGTGATTCCCAGGGAGATATCTTCGGGGAGCTGTTTTTT
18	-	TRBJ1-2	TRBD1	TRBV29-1	CSVEDQGGIQSINYGYTF	TGCAGCGTTGAAGATCAGGGGGGGATTCAGTCGATTAACTATGGCTACACCTTC
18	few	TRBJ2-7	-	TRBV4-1	CASSQSSRGGMGGYEQYF	TGCGCCAGCAGCCAATCGAGTAGGGGGGGCATGGGCGGCTACGAGCAGTACTTC
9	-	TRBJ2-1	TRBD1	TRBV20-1	CSERQGEFF	TGCAGTGAAAGACAGGGGGAGTTCTTC
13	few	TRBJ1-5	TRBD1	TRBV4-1	CASSRTGGQPQHF	TGCGCCAGCAGCCGTACAGGGGGTCAGCCCCAGCATTTT
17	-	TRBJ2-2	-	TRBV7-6	CASSLQLGSPNTGELFF	TGTGCCAGCAGCTTACAACTAGGGAGTCCGAACACCGGGGAGCTGTTTTTT
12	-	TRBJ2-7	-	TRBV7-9	CASSQDYYEQYF	TGTGCCAGCAGCCAGGACTACTACGAGCAGTACTTC
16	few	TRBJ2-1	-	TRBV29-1	CSVDRPLALSYNEQFF	TGCAGCGTTGATCGGCCTCTGGCCCTTTCCTACAATGAGCAGTTCTTC
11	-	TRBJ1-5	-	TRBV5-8	CASSQDQPQHF	TGTGCCAGCAGCCAAGATCAGCCCCAGCATTTT
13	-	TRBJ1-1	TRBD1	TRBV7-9	CASSKQGRTEAFF	TGTGCCAGCAGCAAACAGGGGCGTACTGAAGCTTTCTTT
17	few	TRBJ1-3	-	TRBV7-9	CASISTPIGGPGNTIYF	TGTGCCAGCATCTCAACGCCAATTGGGGGTCCTGGAAACACCATATATTTT
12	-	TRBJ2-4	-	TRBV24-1	CATSTVENIQYF	TGTGCCACCAGTACGGTCGAAAACATTCAGTACTTC
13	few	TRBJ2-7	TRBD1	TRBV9	CASSAGQRYEQYF	TGTGCCAGCAGCGCGGGACAGCGCTACGAGCAGTACTTC
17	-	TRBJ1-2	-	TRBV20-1	CSASQTEVTARGYGYTF	TGCAGTGCTAGCCAAACCGAGGTAACAGCCCGAGGATATGGCTACACCTTC
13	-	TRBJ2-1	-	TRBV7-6	CASSLESDNEQFF	TGTGCCAGCAGCTTAGAGAGCGACAATGAGCAGTTCTTC
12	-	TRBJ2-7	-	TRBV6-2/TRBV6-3	CASTTRAYEQYF	TGTGCCAGCACCACGAGGGCCTACGAGCAGTACTTC
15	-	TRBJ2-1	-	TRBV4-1	CASSTFRDTYNEQFF	TGCGCCAGCAGCACCTTCCGGGACACGTACAATGAGCAGTTCTTC
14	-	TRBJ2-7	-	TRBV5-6	CASSLGVLSYEQYF	TGTGCCAGCAGCTTGGGTGTCCTCTCCTACGAGCAGTACTTC
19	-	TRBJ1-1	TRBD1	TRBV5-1	CASSLEWTTGGAVNTEAFF	TGCGCCAGCAGCTTGGAGTGGACGACAGGGGGCGCAGTTAACACTGAAGCTTTCTTT
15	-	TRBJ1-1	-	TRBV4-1	CASSQGVGGMTEAFF	TGCGCCAGCAGCCAAGGAGTCGGGGGGATGACTGAAGCTTTCTTT
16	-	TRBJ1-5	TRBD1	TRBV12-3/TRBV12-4	CASSRQGDFYYQPQHF	TGTGCCAGCAGTCGACAGGGAGATTTCTATTACCAGCCCCAGCATTTT
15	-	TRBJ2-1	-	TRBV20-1	CSARLTRSSLNEQFF	TGCAGTGCTAGGCTGACTAGATCTTCGCTCAATGAGCAGTTCTTC
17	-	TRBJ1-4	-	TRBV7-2	CASSLSRHSLGSEKLFF	TGTGCCAGCAGCTTAAGCAGGCACTCCCTCGGTAGTGAAAAACTGTTTTTT
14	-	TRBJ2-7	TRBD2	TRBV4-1	CASRSSGGSGEQYF	TGCGCCAGCAGGTCAAGCGGGGGATCTGGAGAGCAGTACTTC
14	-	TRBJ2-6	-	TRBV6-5	CASSLGAGANVLTF	TGTGCCAGCAGTCTGGGGGCTGGGGCCAACGTCCTGACTTTC
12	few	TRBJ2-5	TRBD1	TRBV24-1	CATSDEGTEQYF	TGTGCCACCAGTGATGAAGGGACAGAGCAGTACTTC
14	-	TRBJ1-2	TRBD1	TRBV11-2	CASSARGREYGYTF	TGTGCCAGCAGCGCCAGGGGGCGAGAATATGGCTACACCTTC
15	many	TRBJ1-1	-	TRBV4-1	CASSQATYLGTEAFF	TGCGCCAGCAGCCAGGCGACCTACTTGGGGACTGAAGCTTTCTTT
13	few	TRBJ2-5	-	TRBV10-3	CAISRETQETQYF	TGTGCCATCAGCAGGGAGACCCAAGAGACCCAGTACTTC
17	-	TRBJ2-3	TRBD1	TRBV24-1	CATSDLLPGGITDTQYF	TGTGCCACCAGTGATTTGTTGCCAGGGGGAATAACAGATACGCAGTATTTT
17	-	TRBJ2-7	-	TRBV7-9	CASSPVSVLSTTYEQYF	TGTGCCAGCAGCCCAGTCAGCGTCCTTAGTACCACCTACGAGCAGTACTTC
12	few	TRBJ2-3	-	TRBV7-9	CASSSASETQYF	TGTGCCAGCAGCTCCGCGTCGGAAACGCAGTATTTT
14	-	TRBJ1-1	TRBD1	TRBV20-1	CSARKTGVNTEAFF	TGCAGTGCTAGGAAGACAGGGGTGAACACTGAAGCTTTCTTT
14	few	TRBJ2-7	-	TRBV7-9	CASSLGGARYEQYF	TGTGCCAGCAGCTTAGGGGGGGCTCGGTACGAGCAGTACTTC
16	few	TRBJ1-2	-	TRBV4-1	CASSPGVRGTGYGYTF	TGCGCCAGCAGCCCAGGTGTCCGGGGGACGGGCTATGGCTACACCTTC
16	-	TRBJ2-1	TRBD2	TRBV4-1	CASSPQEAGGPGEQFF	TGCGCCAGCAGCCCTCAGGAGGCGGGGGGGCCAGGTGAGCAGTTCTTC
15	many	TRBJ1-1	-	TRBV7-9	CASSSGLTVSTEAFF	TGTGCCAGCAGCTCGGGCCTGACTGTCAGCACTGAAGCTTTCTTT
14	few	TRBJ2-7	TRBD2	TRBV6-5	CASSSGGPEDEQYF	TGTGCCAGCAGTAGCGGGGGGCCAGAGGACGAGCAGTACTTC
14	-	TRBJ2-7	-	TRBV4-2	CASSPGRGAYEQYF	TGTGCCAGCAGCCCCGGGCGCGGGGCCTACGAGCAGTACTTC
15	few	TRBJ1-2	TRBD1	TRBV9	CASSVSWQGVGGYTF	TGTGCCAGCAGCGTAAGTTGGCAGGGGGTAGGCGGCTACACCTTC
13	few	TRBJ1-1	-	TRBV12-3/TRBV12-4	CASSLGGTQEAFF	TGTGCCAGCAGTTTAGGAGGGACTCAAGAAGCTTTCTTT
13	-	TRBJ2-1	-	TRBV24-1	CATDSGTYNEQFF	TGTGCCACCGACTCCGGGACCTACAATGAGCAGTTCTTC
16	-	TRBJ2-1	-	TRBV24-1	CATSEMGLLSHNEQFF	TGTGCCACCAGTGAAATGGGACTGTTATCGCACAATGAGCAGTTCTTC
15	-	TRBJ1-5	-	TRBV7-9	CASSLARVLSQPQHF	TGTGCCAGCAGCTTAGCAAGAGTGCTGAGTCAGCCCCAGCATTTT
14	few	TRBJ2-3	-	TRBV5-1	CASSLAGWADTQYF	TGCGCCAGCAGCTTGGCGGGATGGGCAGATACGCAGTATTTT
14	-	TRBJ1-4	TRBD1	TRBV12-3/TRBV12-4	CASSPGQGIEKLFF	TGTGCCAGCAGCCCGGGACAGGGGATTGAAAAACTGTTTTTT
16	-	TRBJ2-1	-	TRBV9	CASSEEPGLVGNEQFF	TGTGCCAGCAGCGAAGAGCCAGGGCTAGTGGGTAATGAGCAGTTCTTC
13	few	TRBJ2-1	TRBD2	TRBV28	CASSPSGRSEQFF	TGTGCCAGCAGCCCTAGCGGGAGGAGTGAGCAGTTCTTC